This record looks at one TCR beta chain sequence and its context. What it binds is unknown. The record originates from a study of cytomegalovirus exposure and HLA in healthy donors. Findings and limits, study-wide: Clonal expansion was found to be greater in HLA-associated TCR beta chains than in equally common others in a later analysis. A later analysis linked a missense DCLRE1C variant to TCR beta V- and J-gene trimming.

60 Vbeta and 13 Jbeta primers were used in PCR. Produced via immunoSEQ multiplex PCR; TCRdb's table is partial and in-frame only. The sample carries 200,000 to 250,000 clones, about 74% recorded once. V trimming: 1 base; J trimming: 8 bases; junction bases outside the gene matches: 4. This CDR3 has 13 amino acids. The germline V gene has CDR1 MNHEY and CDR2 SMNVEV (reference sequence). The clonotype comes from a young woman in good health and CMV-seronegative. The source material was PBMCs. The J gene is TRBJ1-2, the V gene TRBV27, with 7 bases identical to TRBD1. The CDR3 nucleotides read TGTGCCAGCAGTTTATGGCAGGGGGACGGCTACACCTTC. Translation: CASSLWQGDGYTF.